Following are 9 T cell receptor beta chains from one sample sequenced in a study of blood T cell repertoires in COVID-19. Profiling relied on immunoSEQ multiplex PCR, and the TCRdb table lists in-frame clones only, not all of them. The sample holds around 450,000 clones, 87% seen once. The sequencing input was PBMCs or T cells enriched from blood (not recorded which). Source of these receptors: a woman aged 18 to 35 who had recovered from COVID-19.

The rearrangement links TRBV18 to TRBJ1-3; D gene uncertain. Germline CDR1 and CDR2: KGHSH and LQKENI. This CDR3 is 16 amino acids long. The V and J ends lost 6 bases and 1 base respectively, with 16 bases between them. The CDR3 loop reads CASSGVVVLSGNTIYF. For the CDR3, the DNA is TGTGCCAGCTCCGGAGTCGTGGTTTTATCTGGAAACACCATATATTTT.

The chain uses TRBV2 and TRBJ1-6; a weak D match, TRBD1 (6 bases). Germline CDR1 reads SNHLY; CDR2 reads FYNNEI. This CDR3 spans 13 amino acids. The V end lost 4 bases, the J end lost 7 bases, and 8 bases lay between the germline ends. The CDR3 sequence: CASSGDINSPLHF. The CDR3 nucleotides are TGTGCCAGCAGTGGGGACATAAATTCACCCCTCCACTTT.

The CDR3 region has the DNA TGTGCCAGCAGCCCCGGGACTAGCGGGTACCAAGAGACCCAGTACTTC. Translating gives CASSPGTSGYQETQYF. The gene calls are TRBV11-2 and TRBJ2-5; TRBD2 matches at 12 bases. The CDR3 has 16 residues. V dropped 5 bases and J dropped 0; count of bases not matched to a gene: 4. CDR1 and CDR2 from the germline V gene are SGHAT and FQNNGV.

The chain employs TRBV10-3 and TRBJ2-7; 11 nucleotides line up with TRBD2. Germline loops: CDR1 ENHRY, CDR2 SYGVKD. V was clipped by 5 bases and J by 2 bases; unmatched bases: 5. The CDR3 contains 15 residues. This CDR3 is CAISRLAGSTYEQYF. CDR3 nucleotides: TGTGCCATCAGTAGACTAGCGGGGAGTACCTACGAGCAGTACTTC.

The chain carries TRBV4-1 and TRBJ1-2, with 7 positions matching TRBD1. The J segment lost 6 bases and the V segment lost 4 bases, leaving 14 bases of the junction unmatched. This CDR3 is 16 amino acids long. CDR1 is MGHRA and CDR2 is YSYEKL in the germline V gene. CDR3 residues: CASSPRGGGAGNGYTF. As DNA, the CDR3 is TGCGCCAGCAGCCCCCGCGGAGGGGGCGCTGGGAATGGCTACACCTTC.

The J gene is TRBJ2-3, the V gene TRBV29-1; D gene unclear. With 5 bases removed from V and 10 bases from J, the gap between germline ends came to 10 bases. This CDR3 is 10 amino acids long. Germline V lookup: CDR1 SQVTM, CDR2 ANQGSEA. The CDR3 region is CSVRLGPQYF. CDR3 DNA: TGCAGCGTTAGGTTGGGCCCGCAGTATTTT.

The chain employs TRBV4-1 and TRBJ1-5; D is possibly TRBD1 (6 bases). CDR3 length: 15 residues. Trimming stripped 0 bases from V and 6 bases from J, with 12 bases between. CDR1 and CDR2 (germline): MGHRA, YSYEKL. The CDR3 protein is CASSQDGGGAQPQHF. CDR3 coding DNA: TGCGCCAGCAGCCAAGATGGAGGGGGGGCTCAGCCCCAGCATTTT.

CDR3 protein: CAWSGTGMGEGEKLFF. DNA for the CDR3: TGTGCCTGGAGCGGTACAGGGATGGGCGAGGGGGAAAAACTGTTTTTT. The rearrangement links TRBV30 to TRBJ1-4; D is perhaps TRBD1 (6 bases). Trimming removed 3 bases from V and 8 bases from J, with 22 bases in between. CDR1 and CDR2 (germline): GTSNPN, SVGIG (reference sequence). There are 16 residues in the CDR3.

CDR3 in DNA: TGTGCCAGCATCAGTTTAGGGTTGGGACAGGGGGCGATTGAGCAGTTCTTC. This codes for CASISLGLGQGAIEQFF. The genes are TRBV28 and TRBJ2-1, with TRBD1 matching over 12 bases. This CDR3 comprises 17 residues. J lost 9 bases, V lost 7 bases, and 16 bases had no gene match. In germline, CDR1 is MDHEN, CDR2 SYDVKM.